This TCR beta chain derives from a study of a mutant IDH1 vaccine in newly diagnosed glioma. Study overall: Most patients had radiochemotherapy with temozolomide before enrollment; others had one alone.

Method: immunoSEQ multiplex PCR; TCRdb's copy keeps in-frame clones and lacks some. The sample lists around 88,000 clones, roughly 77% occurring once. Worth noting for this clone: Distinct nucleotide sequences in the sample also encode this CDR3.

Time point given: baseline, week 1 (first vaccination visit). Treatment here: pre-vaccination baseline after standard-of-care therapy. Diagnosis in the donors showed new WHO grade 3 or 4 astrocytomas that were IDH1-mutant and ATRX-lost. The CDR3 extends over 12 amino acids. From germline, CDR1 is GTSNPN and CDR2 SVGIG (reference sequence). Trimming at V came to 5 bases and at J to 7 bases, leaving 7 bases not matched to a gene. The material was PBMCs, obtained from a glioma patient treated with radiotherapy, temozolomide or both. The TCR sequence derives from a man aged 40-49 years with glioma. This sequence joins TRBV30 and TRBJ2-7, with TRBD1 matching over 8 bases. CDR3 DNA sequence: TGTGCCTGGGGTCAGGGGGCGGGGGAGCAGTACTTC. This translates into CAWGQGAGEQYF.